The 31 T cell receptor beta chains listed next were all sequenced from one sample in a study of T cell repertoires and HLA-DP antigens. Produced via immunoSEQ multiplex PCR; TCRdb's table is partial and in-frame only. This sample yields 85,000 to 90,000 clones, of which roughly 86% are seen a single time; approximately 1.5% belongs to the top ten. Antigens for these TCRs are unknown. Sequencing used CD4+ T cells from PBMCs. These receptors all stem from a man aged 50 or older in good health and CMV-seronegative.

The genes are TRBV27 and TRBJ2-3, with 8 bases identical to TRBD1. The CDR3 is 15 residues long. Germline V gene data show CDR1 as MNHEY and CDR2 as SMNVEV (reference sequence). J was trimmed by 4 bases and V by 3 bases; bases with no gene match: 6. DNA of the CDR3: TGTGCCAGCAGTTTGGACAGGGTGGGGGCAGATACGCAGTATTTT. This gives the protein CASSLDRVGADTQYF.

The chain combines TRBV2 with TRBJ1-1; no reliable D call. V lost 6 bases, J lost 1 base, and 12 bases lay in between. The germline V gene encodes CDR1 SNHLY and CDR2 FYNNEI. This CDR3 is 14 amino acids long. The DNA for the CDR3 is TGTGCCAGCAGCTTTAGCGAAACGAACACTGAAGCTTTCTTT. Translation gives CASSFSETNTEAFF.

The chain has TRBV18 and TRBJ2-7, with D possibly matching TRBD1 (6 bases). The CDR3 is 16 amino acids. Trimming shortened V by 3 bases and J by 4 bases, and 19 bases separated the two germline ends. Germline values: CDR1 KGHSH, CDR2 LQKENI. The CDR3 reads CASSPSTGTTLYEQYF. The CDR3, as DNA: TGTGCCAGCTCACCCTCAACCGGGACAACTCTTTACGAGCAGTACTTC.

The DNA for the CDR3 is TGCGCCAGCAGCTTGGACGGGAGGGCCAGCCAAGAGACCCAGTACTTC. It codes for CASSLDGRASQETQYF. V and J are TRBV5-1 and TRBJ2-5; 8 bases are a match to TRBD2. The CDR3 is made up of 16 amino acids. The germline gives CDR1 SGHRS, CDR2 YFSETQ. V shed 0 bases and J 1 base; nucleotides not matched to a gene: 5.

V gene TRBV6-5 combines with J gene TRBJ1-2; possible D gene TRBD1, 6 bases. The CDR3 totals 14 residues. In germline, CDR1 is MNHEY, CDR2 SVGAGI. Trimming stripped 3 bases from V and 4 bases from J, with 12 bases between. CDR3 residues: CASSYYGQIYGYTF. The CDR3 coding sequence is TGTGCCAGCAGTTATTACGGACAGATCTATGGCTACACCTTC.

The CDR3 nucleotides read TGTGCCAGCTCACCCCGATTGGCAGGGGGGATTGGAAACACCATATATTTT. Protein: CASSPRLAGGIGNTIYF. The chain has TRBV18 and TRBJ1-3; TRBD1 matches 7 bases. CDR3 size: 17 residues. V was clipped by 3 bases and J by 3 bases; unmatched bases: 11. The germline CDR1 and CDR2 sequences are KGHSH and LQKENI.

The V gene is TRBV15, the J gene TRBJ1-3; D remains unclear. Germline CDR1 reads LNHNV; CDR2 reads YYDKDF (reference sequence). The CDR3 loop spans 17 amino acids. V was cut by 0 bases and J by 2 bases, with 14 bases left in between. The CDR3 DNA follows: TGTGCCACCAGCAGAGATTCCTGGAAGCCCCCTGGAAACACCATATATTTT. Translated, it gives CATSRDSWKPPGNTIYF.

The chain recombines TRBV5-4 with TRBJ2-4; 7 bases match TRBD1. V was clipped by 4 bases and J by 4 bases; unmatched bases: 8. Germline V gives CDR1 SGHNT, CDR2 YYREEE (reference sequence). CDR3 length: 15 amino acids. CDR3 bases: TGTGCCAGCAGCCCTGGGACAGACATGAAAAACATTCAGTACTTC. Translation: CASSPGTDMKNIQYF. Looking up the rest from reference TRBV5-4 and TRBJ2-4 gives the full variable domain: ETGVTQSPTHLIKTRGQQVTLRCSSQSGHNTVSWYQQALGQGPQFIFQYYREEENGRGNFPPRFSGLQFPNYSSELNVNALELDDSALYLCASSPGTDMKNIQYFGAGTRLSVL.

V gene TRBV18 combines with J gene TRBJ2-2; 7 bases fit TRBD1. The V segment lost 3 bases and the J segment 5 bases; nucleotides outside the gene matches: 9. The CDR3 sequence is 16 residues long. Germline V lookup: CDR1 KGHSH, CDR2 LQKENI. This CDR3 reads CASSPNRGIGTGELFF. The CDR3 DNA is TGTGCCAGCTCACCCAACAGGGGAATAGGAACCGGGGAGCTGTTTTTT.

DNA of the CDR3: TGTGCCAGCAGCTTAGCTGACGGAGGCAACACTGAAGCTTTCTTT. Its protein is CASSLADGGNTEAFF. This rearrangement joins TRBV7-9 to TRBJ1-1, with D uncertain. Trimming pared 0 bases from V and 2 bases from J, leaving 10 bases between. Germline lookup yields CDR1 SEHNR and CDR2 FQNEAQ (reference sequence). The length of the CDR3 is 15 residues.

This chain joins TRBV9 and TRBJ2-1, with D perhaps TRBD1 (5 bases). Trimming cost V 1 base and J 8 bases, with 16 bases left between them. The germline gives CDR1 SGDLS, CDR2 YYNGEE. The CDR3 runs to 15 residues. The CDR3 loop is CASSVKAGLGDEQFF. DNA for the CDR3: TGTGCCAGCAGCGTAAAGGCAGGGCTAGGCGATGAGCAGTTCTTC.

The chain has TRBV5-8 and TRBJ1-2; a possible D gene is TRBD1 (5 bases). Trimming took 4 bases from V and 6 from J, leaving 16 bases between them. The length of the CDR3 is 14 residues. Per germline, CDR1 SGHTS and CDR2 YDEGEE. The CDR3 sequence: CASSLGQVTDGYTF. The CDR3 coding sequence is TGTGCCAGCAGCCTCGGACAAGTAACCGATGGCTACACCTTC.

The chain carries TRBV15 and TRBJ2-3, with D perhaps being TRBD1 or TRBD2 (6 bases each). CDR1 and CDR2 from the germline V gene are LNHNV and YYDKDF (reference sequence). The CDR3 totals 20 residues. V lost 0 bases to trimming and J lost 2 bases, with 24 bases between them. The CDR3: CATSRDVGSPGAHNTDTQYF. The CDR3 DNA follows: TGTGCCACCAGCAGAGATGTTGGTTCTCCGGGGGCCCACAACACAGATACGCAGTATTTT.

The chain employs TRBV18 and TRBJ2-1; either TRBD1 or TRBD2 may fit D (6 bases each). The CDR3 loop spans 15 amino acids. CDR1 is KGHSH and CDR2 is LQKENI in the germline V gene. The V gene lost 2 bases and the J gene lost 1 base, with 9 bases spanning the gap. The CDR3 sequence is CASSPGGRSYNEQFF. DNA for the CDR3: TGTGCCAGCTCACCAGGGGGGCGTTCCTACAATGAGCAGTTCTTC.

V usage is TRBV15 and J usage is TRBJ2-2; D uncertain. Trimming pared 0 bases from V and 0 bases from J, leaving 8 bases between. CDR1 and CDR2 from the germline V gene are LNHNV and YYDKDF (reference sequence). The CDR3 length is 16 residues. The DNA for the CDR3 is TGTGCCACCAGCAGAGATTGGCAGGCGAACACCGGGGAGCTGTTTTTT. Its translation is CATSRDWQANTGELFF.

The chain uses TRBV9 and TRBJ1-1; TRBD1 matches 8 bases. Germline V gene lookup returns CDR1 SGDLS and CDR2 YYNGEE. The V and J ends lost 4 bases and 3 bases, in that order; junction bases with no gene match: 11. This CDR3 has 16 amino acids. The CDR3 DNA is TGTGCCAGCAGCCCCGGGACAGGAGCGCGGCACACTGAAGCTTTCTTT. Residues: CASSPGTGARHTEAFF.

The CDR3 DNA reads as TGCGCCAGCAGCTTACTCTCGGTTGGCCAGGGCGATGAGCAGTTCTTC. Amino acid sequence: CASSLLSVGQGDEQFF. The rearrangement uses TRBV5-1 and TRBJ2-1, with D possibly TRBD1 on 5 matching bases. Germline CDR1 and CDR2: SGHRS and YFSETQ. This CDR3 comprises 16 residues. Trimming took 2 bases from V and 8 from J, leaving 20 bases between them.

J is TRBJ1-3 and V is TRBV19; D is ambiguous. V shed 4 bases and J shed 3 bases, with 16 bases lying between them. This CDR3 contains 16 residues. Germline loops: CDR1 LNHDA, CDR2 SQIVND (reference sequence). CDR3 in amino acids: CASSKSDLFGGNTIYF. CDR3 coding DNA: TGTGCCAGTAGTAAGTCGGATCTCTTCGGTGGAAACACCATATATTTT.

The rearrangement links TRBV29-1 to TRBJ2-7, with D perhaps TRBD2 (6 bases). V lost 7 bases, J lost 0 bases, and 16 bases lay in between. The CDR3 runs to 14 residues. Per the germline V gene, CDR1 is SQVTM and CDR2 is ANQGSEA. CDR3 sequence (DNA): TGCAGCGCTGGGGAGGTAGGGATCTCCTACGAGCAGTACTTC. Amino acids: CSAGEVGISYEQYF.

CDR3 amino acids: CSAPRLETQYF. CDR3 DNA: TGCAGTGCTCCGCGACTGGAGACCCAGTACTTC. The chain links TRBV20-1 to TRBJ2-5; D is ambiguous. Germline CDR1 DFQATT, CDR2 SNEGSKA (reference sequence). CDR3 length: 11 residues. The ends were cut back, 5 bases at V and 5 bases at J, with 9 bases in the middle.

The rearrangement joins TRBV5-1 to TRBJ2-3; the match to TRBD2 covers 11 bases. Germline loops: CDR1 SGHRS, CDR2 YFSETQ. The trim removed 2 bases at V and 3 bases at J, leaving 2 bases unmatched. The CDR3 runs to 15 residues. The CDR3 loop reads CASSLTSGGTDTQYF. The CDR3 region has the DNA TGCGCCAGCAGCTTAACTAGCGGGGGAACAGATACGCAGTATTTT. The full variable domain, its missing parts supplied by reference TRBV5-1 and TRBJ2-3, is KAGVTQTPRYLIKTRGQQVTLSCSPISGHRSVSWYQQTPGQGLQFLFEYFSETQRNKGNFPGRFSGRQFSNSRSEMNVSTLELGDSALYLCASSLTSGGTDTQYFGPGTRLTVL.

V and J are TRBV27 and TRBJ1-4; TRBD1 agrees at 9 bases. The germline V gene has CDR1 MNHEY and CDR2 SMNVEV (reference sequence). Trimming at V came to 4 bases and at J to 0 bases, leaving 6 bases not matched to a gene. The length of the CDR3 is 17 residues. The CDR3 loop reads CASSSRGQGATNEKLFF. DNA for the CDR3: TGTGCCAGCAGTTCTCGGGGACAGGGTGCAACTAATGAAAAACTGTTTTTT.

This chain joins TRBV11-1 and TRBJ2-7; D is perhaps TRBD2 (5 bases). Germline V CDR1 and CDR2: SGHAT, FQDESV (reference sequence). The V end was cut by 5 bases, the J end by 1 base, with 12 bases between. The CDR3 sequence is 14 residues long. The CDR3 region has the DNA TGTGCCAGCAGCCCTCGCCCGGGATCCTACGAGCAGTACTTC. Amino acid sequence: CASSPRPGSYEQYF. Based on the CDR3 plus reference TRBV11-1 and TRBJ2-7, the full variable domain is EAEVAQSPRYKITEKSQAVAFWCDPISGHATLYWYRQILGQGPELLVQFQDESVVDDSQLPKDRFSAERLKGVDSTLKIQPAELGDSAMYLCASSPRPGSYEQYFGPGTRLTVT.

This chain uses TRBV5-1 with TRBJ2-7; TRBD2 agrees at 8 bases. There are 14 residues in the CDR3. Germline trimming cut 2 bases from V and 2 bases from J; bases unmatched to any gene: 3. Germline V lookup: CDR1 SGHRS, CDR2 YFSETQ. CDR3 sequence reads: CASSLASGPYEQYF. CDR3 bases: TGCGCCAGCAGCTTAGCTAGCGGGCCCTACGAGCAGTACTTC.

The V and J genes are TRBV2 and TRBJ2-1, with D possibly being TRBD2 (7 bases). This CDR3 is built from 15 residues. Trimming removed 4 bases from V and 0 bases from J, with 10 bases in between. In germline, CDR1 is SNHLY, CDR2 FYNNEI. The CDR3 coding sequence is TGTGCCAGCAGTGGCGCGGGGGCCTCCTACAATGAGCAGTTCTTC. This translates into CASSGAGASYNEQFF. Looking up the rest from reference TRBV2 and TRBJ2-1 gives the full variable domain: EPEVTQTPSHQVTQMGQEVILRCVPISNHLYFYWYRQILGQKVEFLVSFYNNEISEKSEIFDDQFSVERPDGSNFTLKIRSTKLEDSAMYFCASSGAGASYNEQFFGPGTRLTVL.

The chain couples TRBV6-5 to TRBJ1-1; TRBD1 aligns across 7 bases. The CDR3 runs to 15 residues. In germline, CDR1 is MNHEY, CDR2 SVGAGI. The ends lost 2 bases at V and 4 bases at J; junction bases unmatched: 7. In DNA, the CDR3 is TGTGCCAGCAGTTACCCGGGACAGCCTTTCACTGAAGCTTTCTTT. Its protein product is CASSYPGQPFTEAFF.

Concerning this clone: Other DNA sequences in this specimen translate into the identical CDR3. The V call is TRBV30, the J call TRBJ1-6, with D hard to call. The CDR3 loop spans 16 amino acids. V was clipped by 0 bases and J by 0 bases, with 9 bases between them. The germline gives CDR1 GTSNPN, CDR2 SVGIG (reference sequence). The CDR3: CAWSVGGASYNSPLHF. The CDR3 nucleotides read TGTGCCTGGAGTGTAGGCGGCGCCTCCTATAATTCACCCCTCCACTTT.

V and J are TRBV9 and TRBJ1-4; D perhaps matches TRBD1 (5 bases). CDR1 is SGDLS and CDR2 is YYNGEE in the germline V gene. This CDR3 spans 16 amino acids. The V end lost 4 bases, the J end lost 3 bases, and 16 bases lay between the germline ends. CDR3 in amino acids: CASSPVGAQPNEKLFF. CDR3 nucleotide sequence: TGTGCCAGCAGCCCCGTCGGGGCGCAGCCTAATGAAAAACTGTTTTTT.

The chain employs TRBV27 and TRBJ2-7; 8 positions match TRBD1. V shed 6 bases, J shed 4 bases, and the junction held 5 bases outside the gene matches. There are 13 residues in the CDR3. Germline CDR1 reads MNHEY; CDR2 reads SMNVEV (reference sequence). CDR3 residues: CASSRDRRYEQYF. The CDR3, as DNA: TGTGCCAGCAGCCGGGACAGGAGATACGAGCAGTACTTC.

V is TRBV6-5 and J is TRBJ2-1, with a weak D call TRBD1 (5 bases). Germline V gene data show CDR1 as MNHEY and CDR2 as SVGAGI. Trimming cost V 8 bases and J 5 bases, with 19 bases left between them. The CDR3 has 15 residues. CDR3 sequence (DNA): TGTGCCAGCGCAGTATCTCTAGGGGTCCACAATGAGCAGTTCTTC. Protein sequence: CASAVSLGVHNEQFF.

The chain employs TRBV6-1 and TRBJ2-3; a possible D gene is TRBD2 (7 bases). The CDR3 has 16 residues. Germline V lookup: CDR1 MNHNS, CDR2 SASEGT. Deletions cut 2 bases from V and 6 bases from J, with 18 bases between. The CDR3 DNA reads as TGTGCCAGCAGTGAATCCGCGGGGGCCCTACCCGATACGCAGTATTTT. As protein: CASSESAGALPDTQYF.